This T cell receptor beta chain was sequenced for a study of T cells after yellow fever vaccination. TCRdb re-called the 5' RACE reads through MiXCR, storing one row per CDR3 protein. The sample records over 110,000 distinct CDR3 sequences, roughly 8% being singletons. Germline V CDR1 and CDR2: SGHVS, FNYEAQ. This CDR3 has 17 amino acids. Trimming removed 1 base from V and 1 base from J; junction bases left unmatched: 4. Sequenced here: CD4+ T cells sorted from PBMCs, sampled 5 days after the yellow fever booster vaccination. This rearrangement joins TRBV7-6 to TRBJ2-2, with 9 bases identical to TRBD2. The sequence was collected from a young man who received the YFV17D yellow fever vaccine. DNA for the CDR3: TGTGCCAGCAGCTTAGTCCCACTAGCGGGGAACACCGGGGAGCTGTTTTTT. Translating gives CASSLVPLAGNTGELFF.